What follows are 30 T cell receptor beta chains derived from one specimen sequenced in a study of blood T cell repertoires in COVID-19 (dated by TCRdb to 2018 to 2021). Preparation of the library involved the immunoSEQ multiplex PCR assay. The table comes from immuneACCESS by way of TCRdb, which keeps in-frame sequences with V and J called. Part of the clones is missing from these tables; in studies checked, under half for an unresolved V gene and the rest for unknown reasons. The sample includes 150,000 to 200,000 clones, with roughly 81% observed a single time. The ten largest clones represent 10% to 15% of the sample. Sequenced: peripheral blood. These receptors originate from an elderly woman with COVID-19, enrolled during active disease.

This sequence joins TRBV6-2 or TRBV6-3 and TRBJ2-7, with D tentatively TRBD1 (6 bases). Germline CDR1 is MNHEY and CDR2 is SVGEGT. The CDR3 is 14 amino acids. The V gene lost 2 bases and the J gene lost 4 bases, with 12 bases spanning the gap. CDR3 in DNA: TGTGCCAGCAGTTACCCTACAGGGATTTACGAGCAGTACTTC. The encoded protein is CASSYPTGIYEQYF.

This clone was seen a few times. The CDR3 DNA follows: TGTGCCAGCAGCTTAAGGTCGGCCCTAGCGGGTACAGATACGCAGTATTTT. Amino acid sequence: CASSLRSALAGTDTQYF. The V gene is TRBV11-2, the J gene TRBJ2-3; 8 bases fit TRBD2. The CDR3 has 17 amino acids. Germline CDR1 and CDR2: SGHAT and FQNNGV. Trimming at V came to 2 bases and at J to 3 bases, leaving 10 bases not matched to a gene.

The CDR3 reads CAISESRGETQYF. DNA of the CDR3: TGTGCCATCAGTGAGTCGCGGGGCGAGACCCAGTACTTC. The V and J genes are TRBV10-3 and TRBJ2-5, with D tentatively TRBD2 (6 bases). Trimming left V 0 bases short and J 5 bases short, with 7 bases between. The CDR3 extends over 13 amino acids. Germline CDR1 ENHRY, CDR2 SYGVKD.

V is TRBV5-1 and J is TRBJ2-5; no reliable D call. This CDR3 has 12 amino acids. Germline V gives CDR1 SGHRS, CDR2 YFSETQ. V was shortened by 4 bases and J by 5 bases, with 9 bases between the two germline ends. The CDR3 here is CASSLYMETQYF. For the CDR3, the DNA is TGCGCCAGCAGCCTGTACATGGAGACCCAGTACTTC. Full variable domain (outside the CDR3, taken from reference TRBV5-1 and TRBJ2-5): KAGVTQTPRYLIKTRGQQVTLSCSPISGHRSVSWYQQTPGQGLQFLFEYFSETQRNKGNFPGRFSGRQFSNSRSEMNVSTLELGDSALYLCASSLYMETQYFGPGTRLLVL.

The chain employs TRBV4-1 and TRBJ1-2, with D unresolved. This CDR3 is built from 14 residues. Trimming stripped 0 bases from V and 9 bases from J, with 14 bases between. Germline V gene sequence: CDR1 MGHRA, CDR2 YSYEKL. The CDR3 nucleotides read TGCGCCAGCAGCCAAGATCTAGGCCCCGTGAGCTACACCTTC. Its translation is CASSQDLGPVSYTF.

The V call is TRBV7-2, the J call TRBJ2-7; D perhaps matches TRBD2 (5 bases). With 2 bases removed from V and 4 bases from J, the gap between germline ends came to 15 bases. CDR1 SGHTA and CDR2 FQGNSA come from the germline V gene. CDR3 length: 15 amino acids. The CDR3 loop is CASSLLWSTGYEQYF. In DNA, the CDR3 is TGTGCCAGCAGCTTACTGTGGTCTACGGGGTACGAGCAGTACTTC.

The chain is built from TRBV5-1 and TRBJ1-1; no reliable D call. V was trimmed by 4 bases and J by 6 bases, leaving 10 bases between them. CDR3 length: 12 residues. Germline CDR1 is SGHRS and CDR2 is YFSETQ. CDR3 region: CASSPAGSEAFF. DNA for the CDR3: TGCGCCAGCAGCCCGGCGGGTTCTGAAGCTTTCTTT. The full variable domain, in which reference TRBV5-1 and TRBJ1-1 provide the parts outside the CDR3, is KAGVTQTPRYLIKTRGQQVTLSCSPISGHRSVSWYQQTPGQGLQFLFEYFSETQRNKGNFPGRFSGRQFSNSRSEMNVSTLELGDSALYLCASSPAGSEAFFGQGTRLTVV.

This clone was counted a single time. V and J are TRBV6-5 and TRBJ2-1; D gene uncertain. Per germline, CDR1 MNHEY and CDR2 SVGAGI. The CDR3 sequence is 11 residues long. V was pared by 8 bases and J by 6 bases, with 8 bases between. The CDR3 reads CASLLFNEQFF. CDR3 nucleotides: TGTGCCAGCCTACTTTTCAATGAGCAGTTCTTC.

The gene calls are TRBV29-1 and TRBJ1-3; the D gene is possibly TRBD1 (5 bases). Germline values: CDR1 SQVTM, CDR2 ANQGSEA. CDR3 length: 14 amino acids. The germline V and J ends were trimmed by 3 bases and 4 bases, with 13 bases remaining between them. The CDR3 DNA follows: TGCAGCGTTGATCCGGGACTCACCGGAAACACCATATATTTT. It codes for CSVDPGLTGNTIYF.

The genes are TRBV2 and TRBJ2-2, with TRBD1 matching 7 bases. The CDR3 is 15 amino acids. Trimming at V came to 7 bases and at J to 1 base, leaving 6 bases not matched to a gene. The germline gives CDR1 SNHLY, CDR2 FYNNEI. CDR3 bases: TGTGCCAGCATCGGGACAGACAAGAACACCGGGGAGCTGTTTTTT. This encodes CASIGTDKNTGELFF.

The V gene is TRBV5-1, the J gene TRBJ1-6, with TRBD1 as a possible D gene (5 bases). The CDR3 totals 15 residues. Trimming took off 2 bases at V and 5 bases at J, with 11 bases between the two ends. Germline CDR1 SGHRS, CDR2 YFSETQ. CDR3 coding DNA: TGCGCCAGCAGCTTCAGGGTTGGGGATAATTCACCCCTCCACTTT. It translates to CASSFRVGDNSPLHF.

This chain uses TRBV5-1 with TRBJ1-1; TRBD1 aligns across 9 bases. This CDR3 contains 13 residues. The V and J ends lost 4 bases and 7 bases, in that order; junction bases with no gene match: 5. In germline, CDR1 is SGHRS, CDR2 YFSETQ. CDR3 sequence: CASSPRTGDEAFF. In DNA, the CDR3 is TGCGCCAGCAGCCCCAGGACAGGGGATGAAGCTTTCTTT. Together with reference TRBV5-1 and TRBJ1-1, the CDR3 gives the full variable domain: KAGVTQTPRYLIKTRGQQVTLSCSPISGHRSVSWYQQTPGQGLQFLFEYFSETQRNKGNFPGRFSGRQFSNSRSEMNVSTLELGDSALYLCASSPRTGDEAFFGQGTRLTVV.

The chain links TRBV29-1 to TRBJ1-2; 7 nucleotides agree with TRBD1. V shed 0 bases, J shed 7 bases, and the junction held 5 bases outside the gene matches. The CDR3 has 13 residues. The germline CDR1 and CDR2 sequences are SQVTM and ANQGSEA. The CDR3 region is CSVEERTGLGYTF. The CDR3, as DNA: TGCAGCGTTGAAGAACGGACAGGACTTGGCTACACCTTC.

To note about this clone: The same CDR3 also results from other DNA sequences found in this sample. The V gene is TRBV19, the J gene TRBJ1-5; 11 bases agree with TRBD1. Germline V gene data show CDR1 as LNHDA and CDR2 as SQIVND (reference sequence). V was pared by 6 bases and J by 4 bases, with 2 bases of the junction left unmatched. This CDR3 contains 14 residues. CDR3 loop: CASSGTGGNQPQHF. CDR3 bases: TGTGCCAGTAGCGGGACAGGGGGAAATCAGCCCCAGCATTTT.

The count of this clone is one. This chain connects TRBV24-1 to TRBJ2-3; 11 nucleotides agree with TRBD1. CDR3 length: 14 residues. Losses at the gene ends were 7 bases for V and 4 bases for J; bases not matched to a gene: 3. Germline V gene data show CDR1 as KGHDR and CDR2 as SFDVKD. DNA for the CDR3: TGTGCCACCAGCCGGACAGGGGGCGCAGATACGCAGTATTTT. Its translation is CATSRTGGADTQYF.

This clone appeared a single time. The chain carries TRBV7-9 and TRBJ2-2; the D gene is possibly TRBD2 (6 bases). This CDR3 spans 16 amino acids. Trimming took 2 bases from V and 4 from J, leaving 14 bases between them. The germline V gene encodes CDR1 SEHNR and CDR2 FQNEAQ (reference sequence). The CDR3: CASSLRDLGVTGELFF. CDR3 sequence (DNA): TGTGCCAGCAGCTTAAGGGACTTAGGGGTCACCGGGGAGCTGTTTTTT.

This rearrangement joins TRBV2 to TRBJ2-5, with TRBD2 matching 7 bases. The CDR3 runs to 18 residues. CDR1 and CDR2 (germline): SNHLY, FYNNEI. Unmatched junction bases numbered 19, after V lost 4 bases and J lost 5 bases. CDR3 coding DNA: TGTGCCAGCAGTGGGGGCAGTTGGGGGAGGGCCGGAAGGGAGACCCAGTACTTC. It translates to CASSGGSWGRAGRETQYF.

This chain connects TRBV5-5 to TRBJ2-5; 7 bases fit TRBD1. Germline V lookup: CDR1 SGHKS, CDR2 YYEKEE (reference sequence). The CDR3 spans 18 residues. The junction had 12 bases not matched to a gene; V was cut back by 0 bases and J by 1 base. The CDR3 is CASSLVVMLAGGQETQYF. Here the CDR3 DNA reads TGTGCCAGCAGCTTGGTAGTTATGCTGGCAGGGGGCCAAGAGACCCAGTACTTC.

V is TRBV5-6 and J is TRBJ1-2; D gene uncertain. Germline-derived CDR1 and CDR2 are SGHDT and YYEEEE. V was cut by 0 bases and J by 2 bases, with 8 bases left in between. This CDR3 is 14 amino acids long. The CDR3 spells CASSLAYTNYGYTF. DNA for the CDR3: TGTGCCAGCAGCTTGGCATACACGAACTATGGCTACACCTTC.

This chain connects TRBV4-1 to TRBJ2-1, with 8 positions matching TRBD2. This CDR3 has 17 amino acids. V shed 0 bases and J 6 bases; nucleotides not matched to a gene: 10. Germline CDR1 is MGHRA and CDR2 is YSYEKL. CDR3 nucleotides: TGCGCCAGCAGCCAAGATGGATCCAGCGGGAGTCGCAATGAGCAGTTCTTC. Encoded protein: CASSQDGSSGSRNEQFF.

The chain joins TRBV5-8 to TRBJ2-1; weak D call: TRBD2 (5 bases). Between the trimmed V and J ends, which lost 5 bases and 2 bases, there was a span of 8 bases. The CDR3 is 13 residues long. The V gene's germline CDR1 is SGHTS and CDR2 YDEGEE. CDR3 residues: CASRMGAYNEQFF. The CDR3 DNA reads as TGTGCCAGCAGGATGGGAGCCTACAATGAGCAGTTCTTC.

V usage is TRBV14 and J usage is TRBJ1-6; D is unclear. The germline V gene has CDR1 SGHDN and CDR2 FVKESK. Trimming cost V 0 bases and J 8 bases, with 5 bases left between them. The CDR3 totals 13 residues. The CDR3 region has the DNA TGTGCCAGCAGCCAAGACTGGCATTCACCCCTCCACTTT. Translated, it gives CASSQDWHSPLHF.

The chain carries TRBV9 and TRBJ2-7; a possible D gene is TRBD2 (6 bases). V dropped 0 bases and J dropped 2 bases, with 9 bases sitting between them. Germline V gene lookup returns CDR1 SGDLS and CDR2 YYNGEE. The CDR3 loop spans 14 amino acids. CDR3 in amino acids: CASSVGPSAYEQYF. The CDR3 bases are TGTGCCAGCAGCGTAGGGCCTAGCGCCTACGAGCAGTACTTC.

The genes are TRBV11-3 and TRBJ1-1; no reliable D call. CDR3 length equals 15 residues. The V gene's germline CDR1 is SGHNT and CDR2 YENEEA. The ends were cut back, 5 bases at V and 3 bases at J, with 16 bases in the middle. The CDR3 bases are TGTGCCAGCAGCCCCGATGGAGGCCCTGACACTGAAGCTTTCTTT. Protein sequence: CASSPDGGPDTEAFF.

This clone has just one count. The V gene is TRBV6-1, the J gene TRBJ2-5; 7 positions match TRBD1. TRBJ2-7 matches the DNA end more closely, so the J call is doubtful. The CDR3 has 14 amino acids. CDR1 and CDR2 from the germline V gene are MNHNS and SASEGT. The CDR3 loop reads CASSESPGGYEQYF. For the CDR3, the DNA is TGTGCCAGCAGTGAATCTCCAGGGGGATACGAGCAGTACTTC.

This clone showed up just once. V usage is TRBV6-5 and J usage is TRBJ1-5, with no clear D. The length of the CDR3 is 16 residues. V was trimmed by 0 bases and J by 4 bases, leaving 13 bases between them. Germline CDR1 MNHEY, CDR2 SVGAGI. The CDR3 nucleotides are TGTGCCAGCAGTTACTCTGATCCCAGGTCTAATCAGCCCCAGCATTTT. Translated: CASSYSDPRSNQPQHF.

The chain joins TRBV9 to TRBJ1-1; 10 bases match TRBD1. The CDR3 is 14 amino acids. V gave up 4 bases and J gave up 3 bases; unmatched junction bases: 3. CDR1 is SGDLS and CDR2 is YYNGEE in the germline V gene. As DNA, the CDR3 is TGTGCCAGCAGCCGAGGACAGGGGGACACTGAAGCTTTCTTT. As protein: CASSRGQGDTEAFF.

J is TRBJ1-6 and V is TRBV5-6; D uncertain. Germline V gene data show CDR1 as SGHDT and CDR2 as YYEEEE. V was pared by 1 base and J by 2 bases, with 10 bases between. The CDR3 spans 16 residues. CDR3 DNA sequence: TGTGCCAGCAGCTTGAACAGTATCCCCTATAATTCACCCCTCCACTTT. Translated, it gives CASSLNSIPYNSPLHF.

J is TRBJ2-1 and V is TRBV7-2, with D unresolved. The CDR3 loop spans 13 amino acids. Germline CDR1 reads SGHTA; CDR2 reads FQGNSA. V was clipped by 2 bases and J by 5 bases, with 7 bases between them. The DNA of the CDR3 is TGTGCCAGCAGCTTAAATCTAGACAATGAGCAGTTCTTC. As protein: CASSLNLDNEQFF.

The V gene is TRBV29-1, the J gene TRBJ1-2, with D possibly being TRBD1 (5 bases). Germline values: CDR1 SQVTM, CDR2 ANQGSEA. There are 17 residues in the CDR3. Trimming pared 5 bases from V and 0 bases from J, leaving 22 bases between. CDR3 DNA sequence: TGCAGCGTTCGCAACCCCCACATTGACAGTTCTAACTATGGCTACACCTTC. It translates to CSVRNPHIDSSNYGYTF.